This TCR beta chain was sequenced during a study of CD8 T cells in Susac syndrome. RNA was extracted with the RNeasy kit, and a quantity of about 0.45 to 1 ug was reverse transcribed using random hexamers. The method of amplification for TCR beta CDR3 was immunoSEQ multiplex PCR, covering 54 Vbeta and 13 Jbeta. MiXCR, applied by TCRdb to the immunoSEQ multiplex PCR reads, yields one record per CDR3 protein. The data contain 210,000 or so distinct CDR3 sequences, roughly 93% of them singletons. The CDR3 consists of 14 residues. CDR1 is DFQATT, CDR2 SNEGSKA, per germline (reference sequence). The V end lost 3 bases, the J end lost 4 bases, and 15 bases lay between the germline ends.

The chain recombines TRBV20-1 with TRBJ1-1; no reliable D call. Material: CD4+ T cells from PBMCs. This TCR derives from a human donor with Susac syndrome. CDR3 nucleotides: TGCAGTGCTAGTCGCCCCCGAGGGAGCACTGAAGCTTTCTTT. Its protein product is CSASRPRGSTEAFF.